This T cell receptor (beta chain) was sequenced during a study of blood T cells in healthy people across ages (dated by TCRdb to between 2015 and 2017). Background for the entire study: In model experiments, roughly one uniquely barcoded TCR beta cDNA molecule per two T cells was captured by template switching. Using the same blood draw, the study looked at two additional independent replicas of 1 million unique cDNA reads for two donors, one aged 18 to 29 and the other aged 80 or older. To avoid experimental bias, donors of different ages were spread randomly across the sequencing lanes. To track age-related changes in TCR beta repertoire diversity, the study relied on deep sequencing normalized with unique cDNA molecular identifiers. Four age groups were formed from the donors: young (average about 15 years), middle-aged (just under 40), aged (approximately 60) and long-lived (roughly 88).

As concerns this clonotype: There is no known antigen for this receptor. No clone much larger than this one lies a single base away; base qualities are absent.

What the work shows at the level of the full study, not this receptor alone: The percentage of naive T cells measured by flow cytometry correlated strongly with observed TCR beta diversity. The long-lived group showed more naive CD4+ T cells, fewer expanded clones and increased TCR diversity than the aged group, suggesting age selection. The CMV infection status of donors was not known, potentially confounding age-related changes in expanded clonotypes. Observed TCR beta diversity per million T cells fell roughly linearly with age, and a significant reduction was already apparent by age around 39. Estimates of total diversity based on one million sequenced T cells were considered lower bounds and underestimates. Bulk unsorted PBMC profiling prevented conclusive comparison of naive and antigen-experienced compartments.

Library construction relied on 5' RACE. The reads were generated on an Illumina HiSeq 2500. The second PCR ran for about 7 to 11 cycles and used a J-beta primer mix along with a sample-barcoded 5' primer. Each TCR beta cDNA molecule received a unique molecular identifier from a template-switch 5' adaptor carrying 12 random nucleotides. Each sample yielded at least 3 million CDR3-containing paired-end reads. First-strand cDNA synthesis was performed from all RNA using the Mint cDNA synthesis kit, with priming by a TRBC-specific oligonucleotide. After uracil-DNA glycosylase treatment, a first 18-cycle PCR used universal primers M1SS and BC2_uni_R on all cDNA. As for the authors' bioinformatics: Normalization of each sample was performed by random selection of 1 million high-quality reads, each carrying a distinct molecular identifier. Reads with shared molecular identifiers were discarded instead of being binned into consensus sequences. MiTCR, set to a Q25 quality threshold and the strictest error-elimination algorithm, was used for CDR3 identification, clonotype clustering and error correction. A nonparametric unseen species model using Euler transformation provided a lower-bound estimate of total TCR beta diversity. Through fastp at Q25 and MiXCR, TCRdb rebuilt clones from the public reads, retaining in-frame beta chains. Identical CDR3 protein sequences are pooled into one entry, listed with their most common genes and DNA. The V and J calls were determined by TCRdb, not by the authors. The sample contains some 1.5 million distinct CDR3 sequences, 28% of them found a single time. The ten largest clones add up to 7.7% of the sample.

CDR1 is given as MNHNY and CDR2 as SVGAGI, both from the germline V gene (reference sequence). The CDR3 contains 15 residues, cysteine and phenylalanine counted. Only the CDR3 DNA is retained, 45 bases long and in frame from the first base. The trim is 0 bases for V and 9 bases for J, with a gap of 12 bases between the germline ends. Systemically healthy Caucasian individuals from Russia, 39 in total and aged roughly 6 to 95 years, were included as donors. Roughly 10 milliliters of peripheral blood were drawn from each donor into EDTA-treated Vacutainer tubes. Ficoll-Paque density-gradient centrifugation was used to isolate PBMCs, with at least 7 million obtained per sample. Trizol reagent was used to extract total RNA from PBMCs, with at least 6 micrograms per sample. The percentages of naive CD45RAhigh/CD27high T cells were determined by flow cytometry on a PBMC aliquot from every donor.

The origin of this receptor is a woman aged 30 to 39 in good health. The sequencing sample was made of blood. The chain is encoded by TRBV6-6 joined to TRBJ1-6, with TRBD1 perhaps the D gene, on 6 matching bases. The sequence in DNA is TGTGCCAGCAGTTACTCGTCCGGGGGCAGTTCACCCCTCCACTTT. Its translation is CASSYSSGGSSPLHF.